Shown below are 13 T cell receptor beta chains from a single sample sequenced in a study of control samples from healthy donors and cancer patients (TCRdb year 2020). The library was prepared using the immunoSEQ multiplex PCR assay. TCRdb retrieved this table from immuneACCESS and kept in-frame rearrangements only. Not all clones are present; in checked studies, unresolved V genes account for under half, and no reason is known for the remainder. The sample includes 90,000 to 130,000 clones, with approximately 82% observed a single time. The ten largest clones represent 6% to 8% of the sample. Sequenced sample: blood. These receptors were collected from a man aged 18 to 35 in good health.

The chain recombines TRBV27 with TRBJ2-3, with D tentatively TRBD2 (7 bases). From germline, CDR1 is MNHEY and CDR2 SMNVEV (reference sequence). This CDR3 is built from 16 residues. Trimming pared 3 bases from V and 0 bases from J, leaving 13 bases between. This CDR3 is CASSFRRGASTDTQYF. As DNA, the CDR3 is TGTGCCAGCAGTTTCCGTCGGGGGGCCAGCACAGATACGCAGTATTTT.

This chain links TRBV11-2 with TRBJ2-2, with 13 bases identical to TRBD2. Germline V CDR1 and CDR2: SGHAT, FQNNGV. V was clipped by 5 bases and J by 6 bases; unmatched bases: 15. The CDR3 runs to 19 residues. The CDR3 is CASSIRLAGGPLLAGELFF. The DNA of the CDR3 is TGTGCCAGCAGCATCCGACTAGCGGGGGGCCCCCTCCTCGCCGGGGAGCTGTTTTTT.

This chain connects TRBV6-1 to TRBJ2-1, with D maybe TRBD1 (5 bases). Germline CDR1 reads MNHNS; CDR2 reads SASEGT. With 4 bases removed from V and 0 bases from J, the gap between germline ends came to 16 bases. The CDR3 is 17 residues long. CDR3 bases: TGTGCCAGCAGTGCCCAACCTAGGGGAAGCTCCTACAATGAGCAGTTCTTC. Protein product: CASSAQPRGSSYNEQFF.

The chain couples TRBV19 to TRBJ1-1; 9 bases align to TRBD1. V was clipped by 5 bases and J by 3 bases; unmatched bases: 7. This CDR3 is built from 15 residues. Germline V gene lookup returns CDR1 LNHDA and CDR2 SQIVND (reference sequence). CDR3 sequence reads: CASSDRGYRDTEAFF. In nucleotides, the CDR3 is TGTGCCAGTAGTGACAGGGGGTACCGGGACACTGAAGCTTTCTTT.

The J gene is TRBJ2-5, the V gene TRBV4-2; D is unresolved. The CDR3 runs to 16 residues. Trimming shortened V by 1 base and J by 5 bases, and 17 bases separated the two germline ends. Per the germline V gene, CDR1 is LGHNA and CDR2 is YNFKEQ. The DNA for the CDR3 is TGTGCCAGCAGCCAAGCGCGGCAGGCCTCGACCGAGACCCAGTACTTC. Residues: CASSQARQASTETQYF.

This rearrangement joins TRBV6-5 to TRBJ2-5, with no clear D. The CDR3 totals 12 residues. Trimming removed 7 bases at V and 5 bases at J, with 11 bases between. Germline loops: CDR1 MNHEY, CDR2 SVGAGI. CDR3 sequence (DNA): TGTGCCAGCAATAGTTGGCGGGAGACCCAGTACTTC. This translates into CASNSWRETQYF.

The genes are TRBV12-5 and TRBJ1-4; 7 bases align to TRBD1. After removal of 10 bases from V and 4 bases from J, the junction contained 9 bases not matched to a gene. The CDR3 contains 14 residues. The germline V gene encodes CDR1 LGHNT and CDR2 FRNRAP. The CDR3 DNA is TGTGCTACCCAGACTGACAGGGATAATGAAAAACTGTTTTTT. Its protein is CATQTDRDNEKLFF.

The rearrangement links TRBV27 to TRBJ2-7, with 11 bases that match TRBD1. The germline gives CDR1 MNHEY, CDR2 SMNVEV (reference sequence). The CDR3 covers 18 residues. Germline trimming cut 6 bases from V and 7 bases from J; bases unmatched to any gene: 20. In DNA, the CDR3 is TGTGCCAGCAGCCAAGGGAGGGACAGGGGGTTCCCCAGTGGGGAGCAGTACTTC. This gives the protein CASSQGRDRGFPSGEQYF.

The V and J genes are TRBV5-6 and TRBJ1-1, with 9 bases matching TRBD1. The germline V gene has CDR1 SGHDT and CDR2 YYEEEE. Trimming removed 4 bases from V and 4 bases from J; junction bases left unmatched: 5. The CDR3 loop spans 14 amino acids. CDR3 in DNA: TGTGCCAGCAGCATAGGACAGGGGCGCACTGAAGCTTTCTTT. Translated: CASSIGQGRTEAFF.

This chain links TRBV5-1 with TRBJ2-3, with D uncertain. Germline loops: CDR1 SGHRS, CDR2 YFSETQ. V shed 0 bases and J shed 1 base, with 9 bases lying between them. The CDR3 is 15 amino acids. The CDR3 protein is CASSLGHLGTDTQYF. DNA of the CDR3: TGCGCCAGCAGCTTGGGACATCTGGGCACAGATACGCAGTATTTT.

This rearrangement joins TRBV7-6 to TRBJ1-5; maybe TRBD1 (5 bases). The CDR3 sequence is 16 residues long. In germline, CDR1 is SGHVS, CDR2 FNYEAQ. The germline V and J ends were trimmed by 1 base and 7 bases, with 17 bases remaining between them. CDR3 in DNA: TGTGCCAGCAGCTTAGACGCGGGGCCCGGGGGGCAGCCCCAGCATTTT. This translates into CASSLDAGPGGQPQHF.

This chain joins TRBV11-3 and TRBJ2-1, with TRBD1 matching over 11 bases. The CDR3 contains 15 residues. V shed 5 bases, J shed 6 bases, and the junction held 6 bases outside the gene matches. The germline V gene has CDR1 SGHNT and CDR2 YENEEA. The CDR3 coding sequence is TGTGCCAGCAGCCGCCGGGACAGGGGGTTCAATGAGCAGTTCTTC. It codes for CASSRRDRGFNEQFF.

This clone was detected a few times. The gene calls are TRBV5-5 and TRBJ1-5; no definite D call. CDR1 and CDR2 (germline): SGHKS, YYEKEE (reference sequence). V lost 4 bases and J lost 0, with 11 bases in between. The CDR3 covers 15 residues. The CDR3 spells CASSKSGVSNQPQHF. The CDR3 region has the DNA TGTGCCAGCAGCAAATCCGGCGTTAGCAATCAGCCCCAGCATTTT.